One sample yielded the 17 T cell receptor beta chains listed below, sequenced in a study of CD8+ T cells in alopecia areata. RNA extraction was followed by reverse transcription into cDNA, which acted as the sequencing template. This table comes from immunoSEQ multiplex PCR, and its TCRdb copy is limited to in-frame clones, with some not included. The table has around 300,000 clones, about 62% seen once; the top ten hold roughly 0.88%. Regarding treatment: oral pan-JAK inhibitor, 5-10 mg twice daily. Sequencing used CD4+ T cells sorted from blood, obtained around week 54, from a patient treated with tofacitinib. Receptors were obtained from a human donor with alopecia areata.

The V call is TRBV4-3, the J call TRBJ1-6; 8 nucleotides align to TRBD1. V gave up 1 base and J gave up 7 bases; unmatched junction bases: 6. Germline values: CDR1 LGHNA, CDR2 YSLEER. The CDR3 sequence is 16 residues long. CDR3 sequence reads: CASSQGEGQGNSPLHF. DNA for the CDR3: TGCGCCAGCAGCCAAGGTGAAGGACAGGGCAATTCACCCCTCCACTTT.

V and J are TRBV11-2 and TRBJ1-6; 9 nucleotides line up with TRBD1. Trimming at V came to 5 bases and at J to 0 bases, leaving 11 bases not matched to a gene. The germline V gene encodes CDR1 SGHAT and CDR2 FQNNGV. CDR3 size: 19 residues. CDR3 loop: CASSPLWTGASSYNSPLHF. The CDR3 DNA reads as TGTGCCAGCAGCCCCCTGTGGACAGGGGCGAGCTCCTATAATTCACCCCTCCACTTT. The full variable domain, in which reference TRBV11-2 and TRBJ1-6 provide the parts outside the CDR3, is EAGVAQSPRYKIIEKRQSVAFWCNPISGHATLYWYQQILGQGPKLLIQFQNNGVVDDSQLPKDRFSAERLKGVDSTLKIQPAKLEDSAVYLCASSPLWTGASSYNSPLHFGNGTRLTVT.

CDR3 bases: TGCAGCGTCCGACGTCCGGAAAGCACAGATACGCAGTATTTT. It yields the protein CSVRRPESTDTQYF. This chain uses TRBV29-1 with TRBJ2-3; D remains unclear. The CDR3 is 14 amino acids. V was pared by 6 bases and J by 0 bases, with 13 bases between. The germline CDR1 and CDR2 sequences are SQVTM and ANQGSEA.

This chain joins TRBV7-9 and TRBJ1-6, with 10 bases lining up with TRBD1. The CDR3 spans 18 residues. Germline V gene data show CDR1 as SEHNR and CDR2 as FQNEAQ (reference sequence). V lost 5 bases and J lost 1; bases outside the gene matches: 8. The CDR3 spells CASSKGGQGWSYNSPLHF. CDR3 bases: TGTGCCAGCAGCAAGGGGGGACAGGGGTGGTCCTATAATTCACCCCTCCACTTT.

This clone was recorded only once. This chain uses TRBV30 with TRBJ2-7, with D unresolved. The germline V gene encodes CDR1 GTSNPN and CDR2 SVGIG (reference sequence). Trimming removed 0 bases at V and 6 bases at J, with 9 bases between. The CDR3 spans 12 residues. CDR3 nucleotides: TGTGCCTGGAGTGTACTGGGTTTCGAGCAGTACTTC. Amino acid sequence: CAWSVLGFEQYF. Full variable domain (outside the CDR3, taken from reference TRBV30 and TRBJ2-7): SQTIHQWPATLVQPVGSPLSLECTVEGTSNPNLYWYRQAAGRGLQLLFYSVGIGQISSEVPQNLSASRPQDRQFILSSKKLLLSDSGFYLCAWSVLGFEQYFGPGTRLTVT.

This chain joins TRBV19 and TRBJ1-2, with TRBD1 as a possible D gene (6 bases). The V end was cut by 3 bases, the J end by 7 bases, with 15 bases between. CDR1 is LNHDA, CDR2 SQIVND, per germline (reference sequence). The CDR3 has 14 residues. The CDR3 is CASSILGAGSGYTF. The CDR3 bases are TGTGCCAGTAGTATCTTGGGGGCGGGATCTGGCTACACCTTC.

The chain couples TRBV30 to TRBJ1-2, with 9 positions matching TRBD1. V gave up 0 bases and J gave up 6 bases; unmatched junction bases: 5. Looked up from germline, CDR1 is GTSNPN and CDR2 is SVGIG (reference sequence). This CDR3 has 14 residues. The CDR3 DNA is TGTGCCTGGAGTGTACGGACAGGGGCGGATGGCTACACCTTC. It is translated as CAWSVRTGADGYTF.

This clone was seen a handful of times. The chain uses TRBV19 and TRBJ2-7, with D perhaps TRBD2 (5 bases). The ends were cut back, 0 bases at V and 0 bases at J, with 6 bases in the middle. CDR3 length: 14 residues. Germline lookup yields CDR1 LNHDA and CDR2 SQIVND (reference sequence). CDR3 loop: CASSIDGSSYEQYF. Here the CDR3 DNA reads TGTGCCAGTAGTATAGATGGGAGCTCCTACGAGCAGTACTTC.

The chain uses TRBV5-1 and TRBJ1-1; D might be TRBD1 (6 bases). CDR1 and CDR2 from the germline V gene are SGHRS and YFSETQ. The CDR3 length is 14 residues. V was pared by 4 bases and J by 2 bases, with 12 bases between. The CDR3 bases are TGCGCCAGCAGCATGGACAGTATAAACACTGAAGCTTTCTTT. Protein sequence: CASSMDSINTEAFF.

This clone was observed a few times. This chain joins TRBV4-1 and TRBJ1-4; TRBD1 matches at 7 bases. The V and J ends lost 5 bases and 12 bases, in that order; junction bases with no gene match: 6. The CDR3 consists of 12 residues. Germline CDR1 MGHRA, CDR2 YSYEKL. CDR3 amino acids: CASSKNQGELFF. DNA of the CDR3: TGCGCCAGCAGCAAGAACCAGGGGGAACTGTTTTTT.

The V call is TRBV7-2, the J call TRBJ1-6; 9 bases map to TRBD1. Trimming took 1 base from V and 9 from J; bases not matched to a gene: 1. Germline V gives CDR1 SGHTA, CDR2 FQGNSA. This CDR3 is built from 14 residues. The CDR3: CASSLEGQGSPLHF. The CDR3 DNA sequence: TGTGCCAGCAGCTTAGAGGGACAGGGTTCACCCCTCCACTTT.

V and J are TRBV19 and TRBJ2-5; D is possibly TRBD1 or TRBD2 (5 bases each). This CDR3 has 14 amino acids. The germline V gene encodes CDR1 LNHDA and CDR2 SQIVND (reference sequence). V dropped 8 bases and J dropped 0 bases, with 13 bases sitting between them. CDR3 nucleotides: TGTGCCAGTCGATCGGGACGGCACCAAGAGACCCAGTACTTC. Translation gives CASRSGRHQETQYF.

The rearrangement links TRBV30 to TRBJ1-1; D is possibly TRBD1 (6 bases). The ends were cut back, 3 bases at V and 3 bases at J, with 11 bases in the middle. The CDR3 covers 13 residues. Germline loops: CDR1 GTSNPN, CDR2 SVGIG (reference sequence). In DNA, the CDR3 is TGTGCCTGGAGGTGGGACACGGACACTGAAGCTTTCTTT. The encoded protein is CAWRWDTDTEAFF.

The gene calls are TRBV4-3 and TRBJ2-5, with D possibly TRBD1 on 5 matching bases. Trimming removed 0 bases at V and 7 bases at J, with 15 bases between. The CDR3 is 15 residues long. Germline CDR1 LGHNA, CDR2 YSLEER. This chain's CDR3 is CASSQESGREGTQYF. The CDR3 DNA follows: TGCGCCAGCAGCCAAGAATCTGGCAGGGAAGGGACCCAGTACTTC.

This clone occurred once. The rearrangement uses TRBV15 and TRBJ2-6; possibly TRBD2 for D (6 bases). V was shortened by 0 bases and J by 3 bases, with 21 bases between the two germline ends. Germline CDR1 is LNHNV and CDR2 is YYDKDF (reference sequence). The CDR3 is 20 amino acids. The CDR3 loop is CATSRDIRGQGGHGANVLTF. CDR3 nucleotide sequence: TGTGCCACCAGCAGAGATATTCGGGGCCAGGGAGGACATGGGGCCAACGTCCTGACTTTC.

The CDR3 loop reads CAISEWAGQGVNEQFF. In DNA, the CDR3 is TGTGCCATCAGTGAGTGGGCGGGACAGGGTGTCAATGAGCAGTTCTTC. The chain joins TRBV10-3 to TRBJ2-1; 9 bases fit TRBD1. There are 16 residues in the CDR3. V lost 1 base to trimming and J lost 6 bases; unmatched junction nucleotides: 7. Germline V CDR1 and CDR2: ENHRY, SYGVKD.

Comment on this clone: Other DNA sequences of this sample code for an identical CDR3. The chain joins TRBV5-1 to TRBJ1-6; 9 nucleotides align to TRBD1. The germline V gene has CDR1 SGHRS and CDR2 YFSETQ. The CDR3 extends over 14 amino acids. V lost 4 bases to trimming and J lost 6 bases; unmatched junction nucleotides: 2. DNA for the CDR3: TGCGCCAGCAGCCTGGACAGGGGTAATTCACCCCTCCACTTT. Encoded protein: CASSLDRGNSPLHF.